The 21 T cell receptor beta chains below were found in one sample sequenced in a study of blood T cell repertoires in COVID-19. Using immunoSEQ multiplex PCR, the repertoire was profiled, and TCRdb retains in-frame clones only, with some absent. The data contain approximately 200,000 clones, around 86% of them singletons. The sequencing input was peripheral blood. The receptors were gathered from a human donor in a cohort sampled during active COVID-19.

This clone appeared a single time. The rearrangement uses TRBV7-7 and TRBJ2-7; D is perhaps TRBD2 (7 bases). Germline CDR1 reads SSHAT; CDR2 reads FNYEAQ (reference sequence). CDR3 length: 15 amino acids. Trimming took 5 bases from V and 2 from J, leaving 16 bases between them. CDR3 loop: CASSPYVGGPYEQYF. The CDR3 bases are TGTGCCAGCAGCCCTTATGTCGGGGGGCCCTACGAGCAGTACTTC.

For the CDR3, the DNA is TGTGCCAGCACCCAGGACACCTTCATGGACGAGCAGTACTTC. The encoded protein is CASTQDTFMDEQYF. This sequence joins TRBV28 and TRBJ2-7, with D possibly matching TRBD1 (5 bases). V was trimmed by 7 bases and J by 5 bases, leaving 18 bases between them. This CDR3 contains 14 residues. Germline V gene data show CDR1 as MDHEN and CDR2 as SYDVKM.

V is TRBV4-1 and J is TRBJ2-7; 7 positions match TRBD1. Per the germline V gene, CDR1 is MGHRA and CDR2 is YSYEKL. This CDR3 contains 16 residues. Trimming cost V 0 bases and J 1 base; bases outside gene matches: 6. CDR3 nucleotide sequence: TGCGCCAGCAGCCAAGATTTTCCAGGGGGTTCCTACGAGCAGTACTTC. Protein product: CASSQDFPGGSYEQYF.

V usage is TRBV19 and J usage is TRBJ1-4; no definite D call. The CDR3 consists of 15 residues. With 4 bases removed from V and 0 bases from J, the gap between germline ends came to 9 bases. CDR1 is LNHDA, CDR2 SQIVND, per germline (reference sequence). This CDR3 is CASSKEDPTNEKLFF. The DNA of the CDR3 is TGTGCCAGTAGTAAGGAGGATCCAACTAATGAAAAACTGTTTTTT.

The chain is built from TRBV27 and TRBJ2-7; no clear D. CDR3 length equals 15 residues. CDR1 and CDR2 from the germline V gene are MNHEY and SMNVEV (reference sequence). Trimming took off 6 bases at V and 1 base at J, with 16 bases between the two ends. The CDR3 loop reads CASSPKPTVSYEQYF. The CDR3 DNA reads TGTGCCAGCAGCCCCAAACCAACAGTTTCCTACGAGCAGTACTTC.

CDR3 loop: CASSEGLAVTGELFF. The CDR3 DNA follows: TGTGCCAGCAGCGAGGGACTAGCAGTCACCGGGGAGCTGTTTTTT. This chain links TRBV5-6 with TRBJ2-2; 9 bases agree with TRBD2. Germline V CDR1 and CDR2: SGHDT, YYEEEE. The CDR3 runs 15 residues. J gave up 4 bases and V 4 bases, and 5 bases lay outside the gene matches.

This clone was found a few times. This sequence joins TRBV9 and TRBJ2-2; D possibly corresponds to TRBD2 (6 bases). Germline loops: CDR1 SGDLS, CDR2 YYNGEE. The V and J ends lost 4 bases and 13 bases respectively, with 17 bases between them. The CDR3 spans 13 residues. The CDR3 here is CASSSRGSLGLFF. DNA of the CDR3: TGTGCCAGCAGCTCTCGGGGGAGCCTAGGGCTGTTTTTT. The whole variable domain, remainder taken from reference TRBV9 and TRBJ2-2, is DSGVTQTPKHLITATGQRVTLRCSPRSGDLSVYWYQQSLDQGLQFLIQYYNGEERAKGNILERFSAQQFPDLHSELNLSSLELGDSALYFCASSSRGSLGLFFGEGSRLTVL.

The chain carries TRBV6-6 and TRBJ1-6, with D possibly being TRBD1 (6 bases). The CDR3 is 16 residues long. Germline values: CDR1 MNHNY, CDR2 SVGAGI (reference sequence). The V end lost 7 bases, the J end lost 2 bases, and 15 bases lay between the germline ends. The CDR3 protein is CASKVLQGTYNSPLHF. CDR3 bases: TGTGCCAGCAAAGTCCTACAGGGAACCTATAATTCACCCCTCCACTTT.

The rearrangement joins TRBV7-2 to TRBJ1-5; 8 positions agree with TRBD1. CDR1 is SGHTA, CDR2 FQGNSA, per germline. The CDR3 consists of 19 residues. V was clipped by 0 bases and J by 6 bases; unmatched bases: 16. This CDR3 reads CASSLAGRGRLPFGQPQHF. The CDR3 coding sequence is TGTGCCAGCAGCTTAGCGGGCAGGGGGCGCTTGCCATTCGGTCAGCCCCAGCATTTT. The whole variable domain, filled in from reference TRBV7-2 and TRBJ1-5, reads GAGVSQSPSNKVTEKGKDVELRCDPISGHTALYWYRQSLGQGLEFLIYFQGNSAPDKSGLPSDRFSAERTGGSVSTLTIQRTQQEDSAVYLCASSLAGRGRLPFGQPQHFGDGTRLSIL.

The chain is built from TRBV5-6 and TRBJ2-2; D gene ambiguous. Germline loops: CDR1 SGHDT, CDR2 YYEEEE. V dropped 1 base and J dropped 5 bases, with 3 bases sitting between them. The CDR3 sequence is 12 residues long. The CDR3 loop is CASSLSTGELFF. CDR3 bases: TGTGCCAGCAGCTTGTCGACCGGGGAGCTGTTTTTT.

The chain couples TRBV7-9 to TRBJ2-1; D may be TRBD1 (5 bases). Germline-derived CDR1 and CDR2 are SEHNR and FQNEAQ (reference sequence). Trimming pared 7 bases from V and 8 bases from J, leaving 18 bases between. The CDR3 is made up of 14 amino acids. The CDR3 region is CASTPPRQSDEQFF. As DNA, the CDR3 is TGTGCCAGCACCCCACCCCGACAGTCCGATGAGCAGTTCTTC.

This clone was detected only a few times. This sequence joins TRBV18 and TRBJ2-2; 12 bases align to TRBD2. CDR3 length: 16 amino acids. The trim removed 5 bases at V and 3 bases at J, leaving 4 bases unmatched. CDR1 is KGHSH and CDR2 is LQKENI in the germline V gene. Here the CDR3 DNA reads TGTGCCAGCTCAGCAGGACTAGCGGGGTACACCGGGGAGCTGTTTTTT. Translation: CASSAGLAGYTGELFF.

V gene TRBV4-1 combines with J gene TRBJ1-1; the D gene is possibly TRBD1 (5 bases). Germline V gene sequence: CDR1 MGHRA, CDR2 YSYEKL. V lost 0 bases, J lost 5 bases, and 10 bases lay in between. The CDR3 runs to 14 residues. The CDR3 loop is CASSQESRGTEAFF. DNA for the CDR3: TGCGCCAGCAGCCAAGAAAGTAGGGGAACTGAAGCTTTCTTT.

The V and J genes are TRBV7-3 and TRBJ2-2; 8 bases are shared with TRBD1. The CDR3 runs 16 residues. With V trimmed by 3 bases and J by 5 bases, 8 bases remained unmatched. Germline assignment: CDR1 SGHTA and CDR2 FQGTGA. CDR3 loop: CASSFQGARETGELFF. The CDR3 DNA follows: TGTGCCAGCAGCTTTCAGGGGGCGCGAGAAACCGGGGAGCTGTTTTTT.

The V gene is TRBV28, the J gene TRBJ2-7; 8 nucleotides align to TRBD2. The CDR3 totals 12 residues. The J segment lost 6 bases and the V segment lost 10 bases, leaving 8 bases of the junction unmatched. Germline loops: CDR1 MDHEN, CDR2 SYDVKM. The DNA for the CDR3 is TGTGCCACCACAGCGGGAGCCCTCGAGCAGTACTTC. Its protein is CATTAGALEQYF.

This chain links TRBV10-1 with TRBJ2-7, with 9 bases fitting TRBD2. The germline V gene encodes CDR1 WNHNN and CDR2 SYGVQD (reference sequence). The V and J ends lost 6 bases and 4 bases, in that order; junction bases with no gene match: 10. CDR3 length: 15 residues. This CDR3 reads CASSAGAGGTYEQYF. The CDR3 coding sequence is TGCGCCAGCAGCGCCGGAGCGGGAGGTACATACGAGCAGTACTTC.

The chain joins TRBV2 to TRBJ2-1; 7 bases are shared with TRBD1. Trimming at V came to 6 bases and at J to 8 bases, leaving 4 bases not matched to a gene. The CDR3 has 12 amino acids. Per the germline V gene, CDR1 is SNHLY and CDR2 is FYNNEI. DNA for the CDR3: TGTGCCAGCAGAACAGGGGTCGATGAGCAGTTCTTC. It encodes CASRTGVDEQFF.

V is TRBV10-3 and J is TRBJ1-6; 7 positions match TRBD1. The germline CDR1 and CDR2 sequences are ENHRY and SYGVKD. The CDR3 extends over 16 amino acids. V was clipped by 4 bases and J by 7 bases; unmatched bases: 10. The CDR3 loop is CAISGTTGVENSPLHF. The CDR3 DNA reads as TGTGCCATCAGTGGGACAACAGGGGTGGAGAATTCACCCCTCCACTTT.

This clone was seen a few times. This chain uses TRBV5-1 with TRBJ2-7; 10 bases agree with TRBD2. CDR1 is SGHRS, CDR2 YFSETQ, per germline. This CDR3 has 16 amino acids. The V and J ends lost 4 bases and 5 bases, in that order; junction bases with no gene match: 12. The chain's CDR3 is CASSPRLASGSHEQYF. CDR3 sequence (DNA): TGCGCCAGCAGCCCGCGATTGGCTAGCGGGAGCCACGAGCAGTACTTC.

The CDR3 bases are TGCAGCGTTGAAGGGAACAGAGCTAACTATGGCTACACCTTC. Translated: CSVEGNRANYGYTF. The chain carries TRBV29-1 and TRBJ1-2; D remains ambiguous. CDR1 and CDR2 from the germline V gene are SQVTM and ANQGSEA. Trimming stripped 1 base from V and 0 bases from J, with 9 bases between. The CDR3 runs to 14 residues.

This chain connects TRBV28 to TRBJ2-2, with no clear D. Trimming left V 6 bases short and J 1 base short, with 3 bases between. The CDR3 loop spans 12 amino acids. Germline CDR1 reads MDHEN; CDR2 reads SYDVKM. The CDR3 DNA is TGTGCCAGCAGCTTGAACACCGGGGAGCTGTTTTTT. This codes for CASSLNTGELFF.